This T cell receptor beta chain was recovered during a study of blood T cells in healthy people across ages. The study, taken as a whole, reports: Long-lived donors had more naive CD4+ cells and higher diversity than aged donors. Diversity of TCR beta per million T cells declined in a roughly linear way with age.

Regarding this clonotype: Its specificity is unknown.

The donors, all healthy, were Caucasians living in Russia, aged about 6 to 100. Germline values: CDR1 ENHRY, CDR2 SYGVKD. Trimming removed 5 bases from V and 3 bases from J; junction bases left unmatched: 8. This CDR3 is built from 15 residues. Next came a second PCR, run for about 7 to 12 cycles, which used a sample-barcoded 5' primer along with a J-beta primer mix. Each CDR3 protein gets one entry after TCRdb re-called the 5' RACE reads with MiXCR. The sample has fewer than 2,000,000 distinct CDR3 sequences; around 36% are singletons. The chain couples TRBV10-3 to TRBJ2-3, with 7 bases aligning to TRBD2. The source of this sequence is a woman aged 25 to 39 in good health. The sample taken for sequencing was blood. The CDR3 DNA reads as TGTGCCATCAGTCGAATGCGGGAGCAGACAGATACGCAGTATTTT. Residues: CAISRMREQTDTQYF.